This TCR beta chain derives from a study of blood T cell repertoires in COVID-19. Study information: Acute and convalescent COVID-19 samples came from the United States, Italy and Spain. PBMCs, B-cell-depleted T cells, or T cells provided the cDNA or gDNA that made up the material.

CDR3 length equals 12 residues. Trimming shortened V by 3 bases and J by 6 bases, and 8 bases separated the two germline ends. The germline V gene encodes CDR1 SNHLY and CDR2 FYNNEI. The assay was immunoSEQ multiplex PCR, and TCRdb's table has in-frame clones only and misses some. Found here are about 190,000 clones, roughly 88% of them singletons; the top ten hold around 6.6%. V is TRBV2 and J is TRBJ1-2; the D gene is possibly TRBD1 (5 bases). Sequencing was done on a sample of peripheral blood. This TCR was recovered from a woman between 40 and 55 years old who had recovered from COVID-19. CDR3 nucleotide sequence: TGTGCCAGCAGTGACCGGGGGGATGGCTACACCTTC. Protein: CASSDRGDGYTF.